What follows are 21 T cell receptor beta chains derived from one specimen sequenced in a study of shared clonotypes between healthy human individuals (dated by TCRdb to the early 2020s). Library creation used the immunoSEQ multiplex PCR assay. TCRdb obtained this table from immuneACCESS and retained in-frame rearrangements with V and J assigned. These tables miss some clones; where compared with another copy, unresolved V genes account for less than half of the shortfall, and the remainder is unexplained. Here the sample has about 490,000 clones; around 79% occur a single time. The top ten clonotypes cover over 9.5% of the sample. Sample: PBMCs. These receptors all stem from a woman between 40 and 55 years old in good health. Some clones in this sample may be carry-over from other donors' samples.

The chain is built from TRBV29-1 and TRBJ2-1, with TRBD1 matching over 9 bases. V was pared by 4 bases and J by 4 bases, with 5 bases of the junction left unmatched. Germline V gene data show CDR1 as SQVTM and CDR2 as ANQGSEA. The CDR3 covers 14 residues. The CDR3 reads CSVVRTGEYNEQFF. In DNA, the CDR3 is TGCAGCGTTGTGAGGACAGGGGAGTACAATGAGCAGTTCTTC.

This clone came up once. The rearrangement uses TRBV28 and TRBJ2-7, with D unclear. The CDR3 runs to 15 residues. Germline V CDR1 and CDR2: MDHEN, SYDVKM. The V and J ends lost 5 bases and 3 bases respectively, with 17 bases between them. The CDR3 protein is CASSAQVLPDYEQYF. The CDR3 region has the DNA TGTGCCAGCAGTGCCCAGGTACTACCTGACTACGAGCAGTACTTC.

The rearrangement joins TRBV30 to TRBJ1-2, with unresolved D. Trimming cost V 0 bases and J 6 bases, with 8 bases left between them. Germline CDR1 is GTSNPN and CDR2 is SVGIG (reference sequence). This CDR3 has 12 amino acids. The CDR3 DNA is TGTGCCTGGAGTGTACAACCGGATGGCTACACCTTC. Translation: CAWSVQPDGYTF.

This rearrangement joins TRBV18 to TRBJ2-1; 11 bases line up with TRBD2. V lost 5 bases and J lost 6; bases outside the gene matches: 12. The CDR3 loop spans 17 amino acids. CDR1 and CDR2 (germline): KGHSH, LQKENI. Here the CDR3 DNA reads TGTGCCAGCTCAAGAGTAGCGGGAGGGCCGGGTCTCAATGAGCAGTTCTTC. This translates into CASSRVAGGPGLNEQFF.

The J gene is TRBJ2-5, the V gene TRBV7-9, with TRBD2 as a possible D gene (5 bases). The better agreement between TRBJ2-7 and the DNA end casts doubt on the J call. Germline V lookup: CDR1 SEHNR, CDR2 FQNEAQ (reference sequence). There are 15 residues in the CDR3. The CDR3 spells CASSFGLTLSYEQYF. DNA of the CDR3: TGTGCCAGCAGCTTCGGACTGACCCTCTCCTACGAGCAGTACTTC.

The chain's CDR3 is CASRDSSNTGELFF. CDR3 sequence (DNA): TGCGCCAGCAGGGACAGCTCGAACACCGGGGAGCTGTTTTTT. V is TRBV10-1 and J is TRBJ2-2, with D possibly TRBD1 on 6 matching bases. The CDR3 runs to 14 residues. The V end lost 6 bases, the J end lost 0 bases, and 8 bases lay between the germline ends. Germline loops: CDR1 WNHNN, CDR2 SYGVQD (reference sequence).

J is TRBJ2-5 and V is TRBV10-3; D is unresolved. The CDR3 spans 11 residues. Trimming took 6 bases from V and 3 from J, leaving 5 bases between them. Germline V gene data show CDR1 as ENHRY and CDR2 as SYGVKD. The CDR3 bases are TGTGCCATCAGCTCTAAAGAGACCCAGTACTTC. It encodes CAISSKETQYF.

The rearrangement links TRBV6-5 to TRBJ1-1; 9 bases align to TRBD1. CDR1 is MNHEY, CDR2 SVGAGI, per germline. The CDR3 runs to 16 residues. Unmatched junction bases numbered 3, after V lost 0 bases and J lost 1 base. CDR3 bases: TGTGCCAGCAGTTACTCGATGGGACAGGGGAACACTGAAGCTTTCTTT. Its protein is CASSYSMGQGNTEAFF.

The CDR3 sequence is CASSADRGRGEQFF. As DNA, the CDR3 is TGCGCCAGCAGTGCGGACAGGGGTCGTGGTGAGCAGTTCTTC. The rearrangement links TRBV23-1 to TRBJ2-1, with TRBD1 matching 9 bases. TRBV23-1 is filed as an ORF, its function uncertain. The CDR3 contains 14 residues. Trimming removed 5 bases from V and 9 bases from J; junction bases left unmatched: 8.

This clone was seen a single time. This chain links TRBV11-2 with TRBJ2-7, with D perhaps matching TRBD1 (5 bases). The CDR3 is made up of 15 amino acids. The ends were cut back, 1 base at V and 1 base at J, with 11 bases in the middle. CDR1 and CDR2 from the germline V gene are SGHAT and FQNNGV. The CDR3 nucleotides are TGTGCCAGCAGCTTAGTCAGAGACAGATCCTACGAGCAGTACTTC. Protein product: CASSLVRDRSYEQYF. The full variable domain, with the rest looked up from reference TRBV11-2 and TRBJ2-7, is EAGVAQSPRYKIIEKRQSVAFWCNPISGHATLYWYQQILGQGPKLLIQFQNNGVVDDSQLPKDRFSAERLKGVDSTLKIQPAKLEDSAVYLCASSLVRDRSYEQYFGPGTRLTVT.

The chain carries TRBV4-3 and TRBJ2-7; 8 bases agree with TRBD1. V shed 4 bases and J 3 bases; nucleotides not matched to a gene: 5. This CDR3 contains 14 residues. CDR1 is LGHNA, CDR2 YSLEER, per germline. CDR3 amino acids: CASSPGQGLYEQYF. The CDR3 DNA is TGCGCCAGCAGCCCCGGACAGGGCCTCTACGAGCAGTACTTC.

This clone was seen a few times. The chain links TRBV6-4 to TRBJ2-1; 11 bases are a match to TRBD2. The CDR3 is 15 amino acids. Unmatched junction bases numbered 3, after V lost 0 bases and J lost 8 bases. Looked up from germline, CDR1 is MRHNA and CDR2 is SNTAGT. CDR3 loop: CASSDSVAGGDEQFF. In DNA, the CDR3 is TGTGCCAGCAGTGACTCGGTAGCGGGAGGGGATGAGCAGTTCTTC.

The chain carries TRBV6-1 and TRBJ2-3; possibly TRBD2 for D (5 bases). Trimming took off 4 bases at V and 0 bases at J, with 11 bases between the two ends. Looked up from germline, CDR1 is MNHNS and CDR2 is SASEGT. This CDR3 spans 15 amino acids. The CDR3 region has the DNA TGTGCCAGCAGTGGTCGGGGAGACAGCACAGATACGCAGTATTTT. This translates into CASSGRGDSTDTQYF.

A single count supports this clone. The rearrangement joins TRBV7-8 to TRBJ2-7; D possibly matches TRBD1 or TRBD2 (5 bases each). Germline lookup yields CDR1 SGHVS and CDR2 FQNEAQ. V was trimmed by 2 bases and J by 6 bases, leaving 23 bases between them. The CDR3 sequence is 17 residues long. The CDR3: CASSLSSIVRDGVEQYF. The DNA for the CDR3 is TGTGCCAGCAGCTTATCTTCTATCGTCAGGGACGGCGTCGAGCAGTACTTC.

The chain uses TRBV30 and TRBJ2-2, with 7 nucleotides matching TRBD1. V lost 2 bases to trimming and J lost 5 bases; unmatched junction nucleotides: 5. The V gene's germline CDR1 is GTSNPN and CDR2 SVGIG (reference sequence). CDR3 length: 14 amino acids. As DNA, the CDR3 is TGTGCCTGGAGTACCGGGACAGTGACCGGGGAGCTGTTTTTT. Translating gives CAWSTGTVTGELFF.

The chain uses TRBV5-6 and TRBJ2-7; D unclear. Germline values: CDR1 SGHDT, CDR2 YYEEEE. The CDR3 is made up of 14 amino acids. With 1 base removed from V and 7 bases from J, the gap between germline ends came to 15 bases. The CDR3 is CASSLMGSLREQYF. Written as DNA, the CDR3 is TGTGCCAGCAGCTTGATGGGGTCCTTGAGGGAGCAGTACTTC. Variable domain in full (rest from reference TRBV5-6 and TRBJ2-7): DAGVTQSPTHLIKTRGQQVTLRCSPKSGHDTVSWYQQALGQGPQFIFQYYEEEERQRGNFPDRFSGHQFPNYSSELNVNALLLGDSALYLCASSLMGSLREQYFGPGTRLTVT.

A word on this clone: A much larger clone sits a single nucleotide away, making a read error possible. V and J are TRBV5-6 and TRBJ2-1; the match to TRBD2 covers 11 bases. This CDR3 spans 15 amino acids. The germline V gene encodes CDR1 SGHDT and CDR2 YYEEEE. V trimming: 4 bases; J trimming: 7 bases; junction bases outside the gene matches: 7. The CDR3 reads CASSPLAGVGNEQFF. The DNA of the CDR3 is TGTGCCAGCAGCCCACTAGCGGGAGTTGGTAATGAGCAGTTCTTC.

This sequence joins TRBV5-1 and TRBJ2-7; D unclear. From germline, CDR1 is SGHRS and CDR2 YFSETQ. V lost 4 bases, J lost 3 bases, and 11 bases lay in between. CDR3 size: 13 residues. In nucleotides, the CDR3 is TGCGCCAGCAGCCTCCCGACCCACTACGAGCAGTACTTC. This gives the protein CASSLPTHYEQYF.

This clone came up a few times. The V and J genes are TRBV9 and TRBJ2-4, with 9 bases aligning to TRBD1. The CDR3 is 13 amino acids. With V trimmed by 3 bases and J by 8 bases, 3 bases remained unmatched. Germline V gives CDR1 SGDLS, CDR2 YYNGEE. CDR3 loop: CASSGTGGYIQYF. The CDR3, as DNA: TGTGCCAGCAGCGGTACAGGGGGCTACATTCAGTACTTC. Drawing the rest from reference TRBV9 and TRBJ2-4, the complete variable domain is DSGVTQTPKHLITATGQRVTLRCSPRSGDLSVYWYQQSLDQGLQFLIQYYNGEERAKGNILERFSAQQFPDLHSELNLSSLELGDSALYFCASSGTGGYIQYFGAGTRLSVL.

This clone was seen just once. V and J are TRBV11-3 and TRBJ2-1; 9 nucleotides agree with TRBD2. There are 17 residues in the CDR3. Germline CDR1 and CDR2: SGHNT and YENEEA. With V trimmed by 0 bases and J by 2 bases, 5 bases remained unmatched. In nucleotides, the CDR3 is TGTGCCAGCAGCTTAGATTCTAGCGGGACAGCCTACAATGAGCAGTTCTTC. Translating gives CASSLDSSGTAYNEQFF. Filled out from reference TRBV11-3 and TRBJ2-1, the complete variable domain reads EAGVVQSPRYKIIEKKQPVAFWCNPISGHNTLYWYLQNLGQGPELLIRYENEEAVDDSQLPKDRFSAERLKGVDSTLKIQPAELGDSAVYLCASSLDSSGTAYNEQFFGPGTRLTVL.

This clone was detected a few times. The chain combines TRBV7-3 with TRBJ2-1; possibly TRBD2 for D (7 bases). CDR1 is SGHTA and CDR2 is FQGTGA in the germline V gene. This CDR3 has 15 residues. Trimming stripped 5 bases from V and 8 bases from J, with 19 bases between. The CDR3 loop is CASSVSGGRGDEQFF. The CDR3 coding sequence is TGTGCCAGCAGCGTGTCGGGGGGCCGAGGGGATGAGCAGTTCTTC.